This TCR beta chain came from a study of breast tumors, draining lymph nodes, adjacent tissues. At least ten counts were recorded for this clonotype. What it binds is unknown. Each CDR3 protein is one row after TCRdb ran MiXCR on the multiplex PCR reads. The sample holds over 130,000 distinct CDR3 sequences; about 31% are singletons and the top ten take 2.3%. Study-wide results and limits: Tumors had less TCR diversity than lymph nodes, more than nontumor tissue. Tumor and nontumor repertoires were significantly more similar in luminal-like than in basal-like breast cancer.

This CDR3 has 14 amino acids. Germline assignment: CDR1 SGHRS and CDR2 YFSETQ. V lost 4 bases and J lost 3, with 11 bases in between. Breast cancer patients provided tissue from their axillary draining lymph nodes. The receptor was isolated from a female donor with breast cancer. Some clones in this sample may be carry-over from other donors' samples. Sequenced sample: axillary lymph node tissue. The rearrangement uses TRBV5-1 and TRBJ1-3; perhaps TRBD1 as D (5 bases). CDR3 nucleotide sequence: TGCGCCAGCAGCCACGGGACTCATGGAAACACCATATATTTT. As protein: CASSHGTHGNTIYF.